The source of this TCR beta chain is a study of CD8 T cells in Susac syndrome. Random-hexamer reverse transcription was applied to roughly 0.45 to 1 ug RNA. Using its own MiXCR run on the immunoSEQ multiplex PCR reads, TCRdb lists one record per CDR3 protein. This table holds some 300,000 distinct CDR3 sequences, 89% found once. This TCR was recovered from a human donor with multiple sclerosis. Sample: CD8+ T cells from PBMCs.

The CDR3 reads CASSELAGARYNEQFF. The CDR3 nucleotides are TGTGCCAGCAGCGAGCTAGCGGGGGCCCGATACAATGAGCAGTTCTTC. This rearrangement joins TRBV9 to TRBJ2-1, with 10 bases matching TRBD2. Germline V gives CDR1 SGDLS, CDR2 YYNGEE. V shed 3 bases, J shed 4 bases, and the junction held 7 bases outside the gene matches. The CDR3 consists of 16 residues.